A single TCR beta chain is shown here with its context. Its matching antigen is unknown. The record originates from a study of somatic mutations in cytotoxic T cells in rheumatoid arthritis. Study-level information: Nearly 100% purity was obtained when some V beta antibody-stained T-cell populations were flow-sorted; these included V beta1+ cells sequenced for TCRB. General observations from the study: In about an eighth of the 65 patients, the largest CD8+ clone exceeded 20% of CD8+ cells.

Here immunoSEQ multiplex PCR was the method, and the copy in TCRdb shows in-frame clones only, minus some. The table shows 13,000 to 15,000 clones, with roughly 79% occurring only once. The CDR3 extends over 14 amino acids. V lost 5 bases and J lost 3, with 14 bases in between. CDR1 is SGHAT, CDR2 FQNNGV, per germline. V usage is TRBV11-2 and J usage is TRBJ2-7; tentatively, D is TRBD2 (6 bases). Sequenced input: CD8+ T cells sorted from blood. The receptor comes from an adult with rheumatoid arthritis. CDR3 residues: CASSVSGLLYEQYF. The CDR3 DNA reads as TGTGCCAGCAGCGTCTCGGGACTCCTCTACGAGCAGTACTTC. Combining the CDR3 with reference TRBV11-2 and TRBJ2-7 gives the whole variable domain EAGVAQSPRYKIIEKRQSVAFWCNPISGHATLYWYQQILGQGPKLLIQFQNNGVVDDSQLPKDRFSAERLKGVDSTLKIQPAKLEDSAVYLCASSVSGLLYEQYFGPGTRLTVT.